A single sample gave rise to the 7 T cell receptor beta chains below, sequenced in a study of molecular identifiers for immune sequencing clone quantification. TCRdb passed the PCR reads through MiXCR, listing each CDR3 protein once. The table lists 400,000 to 600,000 distinct CDR3 sequences, about 25% of them singletons. Sequenced material: naive CD8+ T cells from blood, with Jurkat cell RNA spiked in. Subset here: FACS-sorted CD8+CD4-CCR7+CD45RA+ naive T cells. The receptors shown here come from a human donor in good health. Some libraries in this study had Jurkat cell RNA spiked in.

This clonotype has a count of ten or more. The chain joins TRBV6-5 to TRBJ2-3; 10 positions match TRBD2. The CDR3 spans 16 residues. Germline-derived CDR1 and CDR2 are MNHEY and SVGAGI. Trimming took 5 bases from V and 2 from J; bases not matched to a gene: 7. The CDR3 here is CASSPSLAGATDTQYF. The CDR3 DNA is TGTGCCAGCAGTCCTAGTCTAGCGGGGGCCACAGATACGCAGTATTTT.

This clonotype was counted at least ten times. This rearrangement joins TRBV7-2 to TRBJ2-1, with D hard to call. In germline, CDR1 is SGHTA, CDR2 FQGNSA. V lost 1 base and J 1 base, leaving 8 bases between the germline ends. The length of the CDR3 is 15 residues. This CDR3 is CASSLVGLSYNEQFF. The CDR3 DNA follows: TGTGCCAGCAGCTTAGTAGGGTTATCCTACAATGAGCAGTTCTTC. Together with reference TRBV7-2 and TRBJ2-1, the CDR3 gives the full variable domain: GAGVSQSPSNKVTEKGKDVELRCDPISGHTALYWYRQSLGQGLEFLIYFQGNSAPDKSGLPSDRFSAERTGGSVSTLTIQRTQQEDSAVYLCASSLVGLSYNEQFFGPGTRLTVL.

The chain links TRBV19 to TRBJ2-7; D is tentatively TRBD1 or TRBD2 (6 bases each). This CDR3 has 15 residues. V lost 3 bases and J lost 1, with 13 bases in between. Germline V gene sequence: CDR1 LNHDA, CDR2 SQIVND (reference sequence). CDR3 protein: CASSMGGQPSYEQYF. The CDR3 DNA reads as TGTGCCAGTAGTATGGGGGGACAACCATCCTACGAGCAGTACTTC.

In the case of this clonotype: A clone one base away is much larger, so this may be a read error. The rearrangement uses TRBV6-5 and TRBJ2-3, with D perhaps matching TRBD2 (6 bases). The V gene's germline CDR1 is MNHEY and CDR2 SVGAGI. The CDR3 has 15 amino acids. CDR3 protein: CASSYSHTSTDSQYF. CDR3 DNA sequence: TGTGCCAGCAGTTACTCCCATACTAGCACAGATTCGCAGTATTTT.

The table lists this clonotype with many counts. This sequence joins TRBV5-6 and TRBJ1-1; weak D call: TRBD1 (6 bases). Germline CDR1 is SGHDT and CDR2 is YYEEEE. Trimming shortened V by 5 bases and J by 0 bases, and 14 bases separated the two germline ends. This CDR3 spans 15 amino acids. The DNA of the CDR3 is TGTGCCAGCAGTCATGACGGACAGCTGAACACTGAAGCTTTCTTT. Translated: CASSHDGQLNTEAFF.

This clonotype was picked up many times. V is TRBV29-1 and J is TRBJ2-3, with 9 bases that match TRBD1. This CDR3 contains 14 residues. With 3 bases clipped from V and 2 bases from J, the junction kept 3 bases outside the gene matches. CDR1 and CDR2 (germline): SQVTM, ANQGSEA. The CDR3: CSVEGQGPTDTQYF. The CDR3 bases are TGCAGCGTTGAGGGACAGGGTCCCACAGATACGCAGTATTTT.

DNA of the CDR3: TGTGCCAGCAGTTGGTCGAACGACGTAGGCCATGAGCAGTTCTTC. Translating it yields CASSWSNDVGHEQFF. V is TRBV11-2 and J is TRBJ2-1; no definite D call. Deletions cut 6 bases from V and 8 bases from J, with 20 bases between. The CDR3 consists of 15 residues. Germline assignment: CDR1 SGHAT and CDR2 FQNNGV.